These 32 T cell receptor beta chains share one sample of origin, sequenced in a study of identifying expanded T cells in peripheral blood. Generated by immunoSEQ multiplex PCR, the TCRdb table keeps only in-frame clones and is missing some. Among over 70,000 clones, approximately 90% were seen once, and the ten largest hold about 20%. The material sequenced was blood. These receptors originate from a person aged 18 to 70 in good health.

The J gene is TRBJ1-6, the V gene TRBV28; D gene ambiguous. The ends were cut back, 6 bases at V and 8 bases at J, with 8 bases in the middle. CDR3 length equals 12 residues. Germline lookup yields CDR1 MDHEN and CDR2 SYDVKM. The CDR3 sequence: CASREGHSPLHF. DNA for the CDR3: TGTGCCAGCAGGGAAGGCCATTCACCCCTCCACTTT.

This chain uses TRBV5-1 with TRBJ2-3; the match to TRBD2 covers 10 bases. V shed 4 bases, J shed 4 bases, and the junction held 6 bases outside the gene matches. The CDR3 loop spans 15 amino acids. Germline-derived CDR1 and CDR2 are SGHRS and YFSETQ. The CDR3 is CASSLPSGGPDTQYF. The DNA of the CDR3 is TGCGCCAGCAGCCTTCCTAGCGGGGGCCCAGATACGCAGTATTTT.

V is TRBV11-2 and J is TRBJ1-2; D gene uncertain. Germline assignment: CDR1 SGHAT and CDR2 FQNNGV. Trimming stripped 0 bases from V and 5 bases from J, with 16 bases between. The CDR3 has 16 amino acids. The CDR3 spells CASSLDPVGTWYGYTF. The CDR3 nucleotides are TGTGCCAGCAGCTTAGATCCTGTGGGCACTTGGTATGGCTACACCTTC.

CDR3 in amino acids: CASSLAPVFSTGATGELFF. CDR3 coding DNA: TGTGCCAGCAGCTTAGCGCCCGTATTTTCGACAGGGGCCACCGGGGAGCTGTTTTTT. The chain couples TRBV7-2 to TRBJ2-2, with TRBD1 matching 8 bases. Per germline, CDR1 SGHTA and CDR2 FQGNSA. The CDR3 has 19 amino acids. The V gene end was trimmed by 0 bases and the J gene end by 4 bases; junction bases not matched to a gene: 13. The complete variable domain, with remaining parts taken from reference TRBV7-2 and TRBJ2-2, reads GAGVSQSPSNKVTEKGKDVELRCDPISGHTALYWYRQSLGQGLEFLIYFQGNSAPDKSGLPSDRFSAERTGGSVSTLTIQRTQQEDSAVYLCASSLAPVFSTGATGELFFGEGSRLTVL.

A few counts support this clone. The chain combines TRBV4-2 with TRBJ2-2; D unclear. Germline CDR1 is LGHNA and CDR2 is YNFKEQ. CDR3 length: 15 amino acids. Trimming removed 1 base from V and 4 bases from J, with 10 bases in between. CDR3: CASSQVGGATGELFF. In DNA, the CDR3 is TGTGCCAGCAGCCAAGTGGGCGGAGCCACCGGGGAGCTGTTTTTT.

The rearrangement uses TRBV28 and TRBJ2-7; perhaps D is TRBD1 or TRBD2 (5 bases each). The CDR3 covers 10 residues. Germline-derived CDR1 and CDR2 are MDHEN and SYDVKM. The V and J ends lost 7 bases and 7 bases respectively, with 8 bases between them. The CDR3 loop reads CASIGTEQYF. DNA of the CDR3: TGTGCCAGCATTGGGACGGAGCAGTACTTC.

In this sample, this clone turned up once. This chain connects TRBV4-3 to TRBJ1-3; 8 bases line up with TRBD1. Germline V gene data show CDR1 as LGHNA and CDR2 as YSLEER. V gave up 1 base and J gave up 1 base; unmatched junction bases: 0. CDR3 length: 15 amino acids. The CDR3 here is CASSQGTGSGNTIYF. The CDR3 DNA sequence: TGCGCCAGCAGCCAAGGGACAGGGTCTGGAAACACCATATATTTT.

The chain employs TRBV6-1 and TRBJ1-2, with D possibly TRBD1 on 6 matching bases. The germline gives CDR1 MNHNS, CDR2 SASEGT. V lost 8 bases and J lost 2, with 12 bases in between. There are 13 residues in the CDR3. In DNA, the CDR3 is TGTGCCAGCGGACAGCCCGAAAACTATGGCTACACCTTC. Encoded protein: CASGQPENYGYTF.

In this sample, this clone turned up once. The chain recombines TRBV10-3 with TRBJ2-2; TRBD2 agrees at 13 bases. V shed 9 bases, J shed 4 bases, and the junction held 5 bases outside the gene matches. The germline gives CDR1 ENHRY, CDR2 SYGVKD. CDR3 length: 15 residues. CDR3 in DNA: TGTGCCATAGGACTAGCGGGGGATCCCACCGGGGAGCTGTTTTTT. Its protein product is CAIGLAGDPTGELFF.

This rearrangement joins TRBV6-1 to TRBJ2-7, with TRBD2 as a possible D gene (5 bases). V gave up 4 bases and J gave up 2 bases, with 9 bases separating them. This CDR3 comprises 13 residues. Per the germline V gene, CDR1 is MNHNS and CDR2 is SASEGT. CDR3 nucleotide sequence: TGTGCCAGCAGTGCGGGGATCCCCTACGAGCAGTACTTC. As protein: CASSAGIPYEQYF.

The gene calls are TRBV5-6 and TRBJ1-1; 7 positions agree with TRBD1. Germline V gene sequence: CDR1 SGHDT, CDR2 YYEEEE. The CDR3 runs to 14 residues. V lost 5 bases, J lost 4 bases, and 8 bases stayed unmatched. In DNA, the CDR3 is TGTGCCAGCAGTCAACAGGGGATGGGCACTGAAGCTTTCTTT. Translated: CASSQQGMGTEAFF. The variable domain in full, with the rest retrieved from reference TRBV5-6 and TRBJ1-1, is DAGVTQSPTHLIKTRGQQVTLRCSPKSGHDTVSWYQQALGQGPQFIFQYYEEEERQRGNFPDRFSGHQFPNYSSELNVNALLLGDSALYLCASSQQGMGTEAFFGQGTRLTVV.

Only a few counts were recorded for this clone. The J gene is TRBJ1-1, the V gene TRBV23-1; TRBD1 might be the D (5 bases). TRBV23-1 is identified as an open reading frame with a role that is uncertain. There are 18 residues in the CDR3. V lost 4 bases and J lost 4, with 25 bases in between. The DNA of the CDR3 is TGCGCCAGCAGTCCCCCTGGAGGACCCCAGAGAAGGGGCACTGAAGCTTTCTTT. It is translated as CASSPPGGPQRRGTEAFF.

J is TRBJ1-3 and V is TRBV7-2; no clear D gene. Germline values: CDR1 SGHTA, CDR2 FQGNSA. This CDR3 contains 16 residues. Trimming pared 5 bases from V and 3 bases from J, leaving 17 bases between. The CDR3 bases are TGTGCCAGCAGCCGCTACGTGGGTGGTGGTGGAAACACCATATATTTT. Translation: CASSRYVGGGGNTIYF.

The CDR3 sequence is CAINRDNRQGSNTEAFF. CDR3 DNA sequence: TGTGCCATCAACAGAGATAATAGACAGGGGTCGAACACTGAAGCTTTCTTT. V gene TRBV10-3 combines with J gene TRBJ1-1, with 8 bases lining up with TRBD1. This CDR3 comprises 17 residues. The germline CDR1 and CDR2 sequences are ENHRY and SYGVKD. Losses at the gene ends were 7 bases for V and 1 base for J; bases not matched to a gene: 14.

This chain uses TRBV28 with TRBJ1-1, with D possibly TRBD1 on 6 matching bases. The germline V and J ends were trimmed by 6 bases and 9 bases, with 17 bases remaining between them. Germline loops: CDR1 MDHEN, CDR2 SYDVKM. The CDR3 is 13 amino acids. The CDR3 is CASRPSIGGKAFF. In nucleotides, the CDR3 is TGTGCCAGCAGGCCTTCGATAGGGGGGAAAGCTTTCTTT.

V gene TRBV6-1 combines with J gene TRBJ2-2; D is unresolved. The CDR3 spans 14 residues. Trimming took 7 bases from V and 3 from J, leaving 12 bases between them. From germline, CDR1 is MNHNS and CDR2 SASEGT. This CDR3 reads CASTYIQYTGELFF. The CDR3 nucleotides are TGTGCCAGCACCTACATCCAGTACACCGGGGAGCTGTTTTTT.

The V call is TRBV7-6, the J call TRBJ1-3; D remains ambiguous. Trimming left V 3 bases short and J 0 bases short, with 12 bases between. The CDR3 length is 16 residues. Germline V gene lookup returns CDR1 SGHVS and CDR2 FNYEAQ. The CDR3 loop reads CASSFGDLSSGNTIYF. DNA of the CDR3: TGTGCCAGCAGCTTTGGCGATCTAAGCTCTGGAAACACCATATATTTT. Complete variable domain (other parts from reference TRBV7-6 and TRBJ1-3): GAGVSQSPRYKVTKRGQDVALRCDPISGHVSLYWYRQALGQGPEFLTYFNYEAQQDKSGLPNDRFSAERPEGSISTLTIQRTEQRDSAMYRCASSFGDLSSGNTIYFGEGSWLTVV.

The chain has TRBV19 and TRBJ1-4, with a tentative D call TRBD1 (6 bases). The germline V gene has CDR1 LNHDA and CDR2 SQIVND (reference sequence). The CDR3 is 15 amino acids. V was clipped by 5 bases and J by 4 bases, with 14 bases between them. CDR3 region: CASSPRGGSNEKLFF. Written as DNA, the CDR3 is TGTGCCAGTAGTCCCCGTGGGGGCAGTAATGAAAAACTGTTTTTT. The whole variable domain, filled in from reference TRBV19 and TRBJ1-4, reads DGGITQSPKYLFRKEGQNVTLSCEQNLNHDAMYWYRQDPGQGLRLIYYSQIVNDFQKGDIAEGYSVSREKKESFPLTVTSAQKNPTAFYLCASSPRGGSNEKLFFGSGTQLSVL.

The chain combines TRBV5-6 with TRBJ2-3; no clear D gene. The CDR3 covers 14 residues. Germline V gene lookup returns CDR1 SGHDT and CDR2 YYEEEE. V was trimmed by 1 base and J by 6 bases, leaving 12 bases between them. This CDR3 reads CASSLRVARDTQYF. In nucleotides, the CDR3 is TGTGCCAGCAGCTTGAGGGTCGCTCGTGATACGCAGTATTTT.

J is TRBJ2-3 and V is TRBV4-3; maybe TRBD2 (6 bases). V was clipped by 0 bases and J by 0 bases, with 13 bases between them. The germline V gene has CDR1 LGHNA and CDR2 YSLEER. The CDR3 covers 17 residues. DNA of the CDR3: TGCGCCAGCAGCCAAGAATGGCACGGGGGTAGCACAGATACGCAGTATTTT. Translating it yields CASSQEWHGGSTDTQYF.

This chain joins TRBV11-2 and TRBJ1-5, with D perhaps matching TRBD1 (5 bases). With 1 base removed from V and 9 bases from J, the gap between germline ends came to 22 bases. Germline V gene data show CDR1 as SGHAT and CDR2 as FQNNGV. The CDR3 consists of 17 residues. CDR3 amino acids: CASSLGRDGDIAWPQHF. In DNA form, the CDR3 reads TGTGCCAGCAGCTTAGGACGGGACGGTGATATAGCTTGGCCCCAGCATTTT.

CDR3 protein: CASSPPNRVGGDEQYF. As DNA, the CDR3 is TGTGCCAGCTCACCCCCTAACAGGGTCGGGGGCGACGAGCAGTACTTC. V gene TRBV18 combines with J gene TRBJ2-7; TRBD1 or TRBD2 may be the D gene (6 bases each). The CDR3 sequence is 16 residues long. Trimming left V 3 bases short and J 5 bases short, with 20 bases between. Germline CDR1 KGHSH, CDR2 LQKENI. Combining the CDR3 with reference TRBV18 and TRBJ2-7 gives the whole variable domain NAGVMQNPRHLVRRRGQEARLRCSPMKGHSHVYWYRQLPEEGLKFMVYLQKENIIDESGMPKERFSAEFPKEGPSILRIQQVVRGDSAAYFCASSPPNRVGGDEQYFGPGTRLTVT.

This chain links TRBV6-5 with TRBJ2-1; 12 bases line up with TRBD1. The CDR3 is made up of 13 amino acids. Germline values: CDR1 MNHEY, CDR2 SVGAGI. Unmatched junction bases numbered 5, after V lost 9 bases and J lost 8 bases. This chain's CDR3 is CASTGTGGYEQFF. The CDR3 coding sequence is TGTGCCAGTACCGGGACAGGGGGCTATGAGCAGTTCTTC.

The chain joins TRBV28 to TRBJ2-3; the D gene could be TRBD1 or TRBD2 (6 bases each). Germline loops: CDR1 MDHEN, CDR2 SYDVKM. Trimming left V 5 bases short and J 3 bases short, with 24 bases between. The CDR3 loop spans 18 amino acids. The CDR3 DNA is TGTGCCAGCAGTCCCCTGGGGATGGGGGCGGGGAGGACAGATACGCAGTATTTT. Its translation is CASSPLGMGAGRTDTQYF.

Concerning this clone itself: A junction end diverges from the germline sequence, so it may reflect a read error. The CDR3 DNA reads as TGTGCAAGCAGGGGGATAGAGTCCTATAATTCACCCCTCCACTTT. It encodes CASRGIESYNSPLHF. The chain employs TRBV28 and TRBJ1-6, with 7 bases matching TRBD1. Germline CDR1 and CDR2: MDHEN and SYDVKM. This CDR3 is 15 amino acids long.

V and J are TRBV19 and TRBJ1-5; TRBD1 might be the D (6 bases). With 5 bases removed from V and 7 bases from J, the gap between germline ends came to 18 bases. Germline values: CDR1 LNHDA, CDR2 SQIVND (reference sequence). CDR3 length: 15 amino acids. Written as DNA, the CDR3 is TGTGCCAGTAGTTACGATCCTCAGGGGAAGCAGCCCCAGCATTTT. It is translated as CASSYDPQGKQPQHF.

This clone has a handful of counts. V and J are TRBV7-2 and TRBJ2-7, with D possibly being TRBD2 (5 bases). Germline assignment: CDR1 SGHTA and CDR2 FQGNSA. The CDR3 runs 13 residues. V dropped 1 base and J dropped 7 bases, with 11 bases sitting between them. Here the CDR3 DNA reads TGTGCCAGCAGCTTAGAAGCGGAAAAGGAGCAGTACTTC. It codes for CASSLEAEKEQYF.

The chain links TRBV9 to TRBJ2-7; maybe TRBD1 (5 bases). Trimming stripped 4 bases from V and 7 bases from J, with 24 bases between. Germline-derived CDR1 and CDR2 are SGDLS and YYNGEE. This CDR3 contains 16 residues. The DNA of the CDR3 is TGTGCCAGCAGCCCTCGGCCCAGGGATCTTCTACGGGAGCAGTACTTC. It yields the protein CASSPRPRDLLREQYF.

The rearrangement links TRBV6-1 to TRBJ1-2; a possible D gene is TRBD1 (5 bases). There are 15 residues in the CDR3. Trimming took off 4 bases at V and 2 bases at J, with 14 bases between the two ends. CDR1 and CDR2 (germline): MNHNS, SASEGT. The CDR3 reads CASSGSSGGNYGYTF. The CDR3 DNA is TGTGCCAGCAGTGGCTCCTCTGGGGGAAACTATGGCTACACCTTC.

The V and J genes are TRBV6-5 and TRBJ2-7; 7 positions agree with TRBD2. The V gene end was trimmed by 5 bases and the J gene end by 7 bases; junction bases not matched to a gene: 14. The CDR3 length is 15 residues. Germline CDR1 reads MNHEY; CDR2 reads SVGAGI. DNA of the CDR3: TGTGCCAGCAGTCCCGGGGGGACCTTAGCGAGAGAGCAGTACTTC. Encoded protein: CASSPGGTLAREQYF.

This clone showed up just once. This rearrangement joins TRBV19 to TRBJ1-6; maybe TRBD1 (6 bases). Germline-derived CDR1 and CDR2 are LNHDA and SQIVND (reference sequence). Trimming removed 9 bases from V and 4 bases from J, with 19 bases in between. The CDR3 covers 16 residues. The CDR3 DNA reads TGTGCCAGGGGGGCCCAGGGAATCTTTTATAATTCACCCCTCCACTTT. It codes for CARGAQGIFYNSPLHF.

This clone appeared a single time. The chain is built from TRBV7-2 and TRBJ1-4; the D is unclear. Germline V CDR1 and CDR2: SGHTA, FQGNSA. The CDR3 runs 16 residues. Trimming removed 3 bases from V and 4 bases from J, with 15 bases in between. The CDR3 DNA reads as TGTGCCAGCAGCTTTTCGGGCTGGCAGGATAATGAAAAACTGTTTTTT. It specifies CASSFSGWQDNEKLFF.